The 9 T cell receptor beta chains below all came from one sample that was sequenced in a study of cytomegalovirus exposure and HLA in healthy donors. The PCR ran on 60 Vbeta and 13 Jbeta primers. Sequenced by immunoSEQ multiplex PCR; TCRdb stores in-frame clones only, minus some. Counted here are 100,000 to 150,000 clones, approximately 78% occurring once; the ten biggest clones make up 11%. Material: PBMCs. The source of these receptors is a man aged 30 to 45 in good health and CMV-seropositive.

The V and J genes are TRBV5-4 and TRBJ1-2; the D gene is possibly TRBD1 (6 bases). Germline V gene data show CDR1 as SGHNT and CDR2 as YYREEE (reference sequence). V lost 3 bases and J 0 bases, leaving 9 bases between the germline ends. This CDR3 contains 14 residues. CDR3 residues: CASSSTGSNYGYTF. CDR3 in DNA: TGTGCCAGCAGCTCAACAGGGTCTAACTATGGCTACACCTTC.

J is TRBJ2-5 and V is TRBV4-3; weak D call: TRBD2 (7 bases). The CDR3 sequence is 13 residues long. V was shortened by 3 bases and J by 9 bases, with 14 bases between the two germline ends. In germline, CDR1 is LGHNA, CDR2 YSLEER. Here the CDR3 reads CASSQGARGAQYF. Written as DNA, the CDR3 is TGCGCCAGCAGCCAGGGGGCTCGGGGGGCCCAGTACTTC.

This clone was found a few times. The chain recombines TRBV5-1 with TRBJ2-7; D ambiguous. Germline V gene sequence: CDR1 SGHRS, CDR2 YFSETQ. The V and J ends lost 0 bases and 2 bases respectively, with 12 bases between them. The CDR3 consists of 15 residues. The CDR3 here is CASSLGASVAYEQYF. The CDR3 DNA follows: TGCGCCAGCAGCTTGGGGGCTTCGGTCGCCTACGAGCAGTACTTC.

The rearrangement links TRBV6-1 to TRBJ1-4, with 8 bases matching TRBD1. V lost 5 bases to trimming and J lost 1 base; unmatched junction nucleotides: 3. CDR3 length equals 15 residues. Germline V gene sequence: CDR1 MNHNS, CDR2 SASEGT. CDR3 protein: CASSRTGGTNEKLFF. The CDR3 DNA reads as TGTGCCAGCAGTCGTACAGGGGGAACTAATGAAAAACTGTTTTTT.

V gene TRBV18 combines with J gene TRBJ2-2; TRBD1 matches at 8 bases. This CDR3 region has 13 residues. Germline V gives CDR1 KGHSH, CDR2 LQKENI. V was clipped by 5 bases and J by 5 bases; unmatched bases: 1. For the CDR3, the DNA is TGTGCCAGCTCAGGGGACAGGACCGGGGAGCTGTTTTTT. This codes for CASSGDRTGELFF.

V and J are TRBV5-4 and TRBJ2-5; D is perhaps TRBD2 (5 bases). The CDR3 extends over 16 amino acids. CDR1 and CDR2 (germline): SGHNT, YYREEE (reference sequence). Trimming took off 3 bases at V and 1 base at J, with 16 bases between the two ends. CDR3 sequence (DNA): TGTGCCAGCAGCTCGTGGGCGGTTCTAGCCCAAGAGACCCAGTACTTC. It encodes CASSSWAVLAQETQYF.

The chain is built from TRBV6-5 and TRBJ2-7, with D tentatively TRBD2 (6 bases). V was trimmed by 5 bases and J by 7 bases, leaving 12 bases between them. The CDR3 length is 12 residues. Per germline, CDR1 MNHEY and CDR2 SVGAGI. Here the CDR3 reads CASSEMGLEQYF. The DNA for the CDR3 is TGTGCCAGCAGTGAAATGGGACTGGAGCAGTACTTC.

The chain combines TRBV19 with TRBJ1-2, with D possibly being TRBD1 (5 bases). Trimming stripped 3 bases from V and 3 bases from J, with 11 bases between. This CDR3 is 14 amino acids long. Germline CDR1 LNHDA, CDR2 SQIVND (reference sequence). The CDR3 spells CASSINTGDYGYTF. CDR3 DNA sequence: TGTGCCAGTAGTATTAATACAGGAGACTATGGCTACACCTTC. Based on the CDR3 plus reference TRBV19 and TRBJ1-2, the full variable domain is DGGITQSPKYLFRKEGQNVTLSCEQNLNHDAMYWYRQDPGQGLRLIYYSQIVNDFQKGDIAEGYSVSREKKESFPLTVTSAQKNPTAFYLCASSINTGDYGYTFGSGTRLTVV.

CDR3 loop: CASSPPRSRDTDTQYF. The CDR3 nucleotides are TGCGCCAGCAGCCCTCCTAGGAGCCGGGACACAGATACGCAGTATTTT. This chain uses TRBV5-1 with TRBJ2-3, with a weak D call TRBD2 (5 bases). The V end lost 4 bases, the J end lost 2 bases, and 17 bases lay between the germline ends. Germline CDR1 SGHRS, CDR2 YFSETQ. The CDR3 is 16 amino acids.